The present T cell receptor (beta chain) was sequenced within a study of blood T cell repertoires in COVID-19 (dated by TCRdb to 2018 to 2021). With respect to the entire study: Samples covering the acute and convalescent phases of COVID-19 were provided by collaborators in the United States, Italy and Spain. The material from the prospective study consisted of cDNA or gDNA derived from T cells, B-cell-depleted T cells, or PBMCs. The dataset comprised deeply sampled blood TCRbeta repertoires from subjects exposed to, actively infected with, or recovered from COVID-19. The repertoires were released in a freely available public database intended as a resource for research on the immune response to SARS-CoV-2. The samples were drawn from the first 160 participants of the ongoing ImmuneRACE study and from over a thousand subjects provided by 6 global collaborators. Nearly every sample came with metadata listing a de-identified subject ID, COVID-19 status, age in years and sex. Where available, HLA class I and class II types were taken from metadata supplied by the sample provider and were not determined by assay-based typing. On the study overall, not on this receptor specifically: The quantity of clinical and demographic metadata differed by source and by participant and was supplied without curation.

CDR1 and CDR2, per the germline V gene (reference sequence), are LGHDT and YNNKEL. From the cysteine through the phenylalanine, the CDR3 covers 14 amino acids. The kept DNA is CDR3 alone, 42 bases in frame from the first base. V drops 3 bases and J drops 8 bases, leaving 16 bases in between. Another Seattle source contributed samples from volunteer blood donors who had recovered from COVID-19. The collaborating institutions used their own protocols to collect whole blood in K2EDTA tubes. For TCRbeta analysis, collaborator samples were shipped as frozen whole blood, as isolated PBMCs, or as DNA extracted from either sample type. Of note for this clone: No antigen is known for it. Base qualities were left out, and no much larger clone turns up one base away.

TCRbeta CDR3 regions were amplified from genomic DNA using the immunoSEQ Assay, a bias-controlled multiplex PCR. Processing in the source paper ran as follows. Within the assay, amplification of reference gene primers was used to estimate how many nucleated cells each sample contained. To quantify the absolute abundance of each unique TCRbeta CDR3 rearrangement, sequence reads were collapsed and filtered. Productive Simpson clonality was computed per sample as the square root of Simpson's diversity index over productive rearrangements. In its TCRdb copy, this immuneACCESS table keeps in-frame sequences only and misses some clones. Where compared with another copy, unresolved V genes explain less than half of these, and the others have no known cause. V, J and clone size are taken as reported in that table, and D and trimming were inferred from the DNA itself. This sample holds 200,000 to 300,000 clones; 88% were observed only once. The ten most abundant clones make up approximately 4.3% of the sample.

Sequenced: peripheral blood. The TCR comes from a man aged 60 to 69 who had recovered from COVID-19. The rearrangement combines TRBV3-1 (or the pseudogene TRBV3-2) with TRBJ1-2; 6 matching bases give a weak D call of TRBD1. The CDR3 in this case is CASSQPPWGGGYTF. In nucleotides, the sequence is TGTGCCAGCAGCCAGCCCCCTTGGGGGGGCGGCTACACCTTC.